The TCR beta chain described here comes from a study of blood T cell repertoires in COVID-19. Across the whole study: The study drew acute and convalescent COVID-19 samples from the United States, Italy and Spain.

In the original processing: Using reference gene primer amplification, nucleated cell counts were estimated. Sequenced by immunoSEQ multiplex PCR; TCRdb stores in-frame clones only, minus some. V and J calls and clone size come straight from that table; D and trimming were deduced from the DNA. The repertoire holds some 140,000 clones, with roughly 76% as singletons. V lost 6 bases to trimming and J lost 3 bases, with 5 bases between them. This CDR3 has 12 residues. Germline loops: CDR1 MDHEN, CDR2 SYDVKM. Input material: peripheral blood. The chain couples TRBV28 to TRBJ2-2; D not certain. This receptor was identified in a man at least 80 years old with acute or convalescent COVID-19. Here the CDR3 DNA reads TGTGCCAGCAGGCGATACACCGGGGAGCTGTTTTTT. Its translation: CASRRYTGELFF. The full variable domain, completed using reference TRBV28 and TRBJ2-2, is DVKVTQSSRYLVKRTGEKVFLECVQDMDHENMFWYRQDPGLGLRLIYFSYDVKMKEKGDIPEGYSVSREKKERFSLILESASTNQTSMYLCASRRYTGELFFGEGSRLTVL.